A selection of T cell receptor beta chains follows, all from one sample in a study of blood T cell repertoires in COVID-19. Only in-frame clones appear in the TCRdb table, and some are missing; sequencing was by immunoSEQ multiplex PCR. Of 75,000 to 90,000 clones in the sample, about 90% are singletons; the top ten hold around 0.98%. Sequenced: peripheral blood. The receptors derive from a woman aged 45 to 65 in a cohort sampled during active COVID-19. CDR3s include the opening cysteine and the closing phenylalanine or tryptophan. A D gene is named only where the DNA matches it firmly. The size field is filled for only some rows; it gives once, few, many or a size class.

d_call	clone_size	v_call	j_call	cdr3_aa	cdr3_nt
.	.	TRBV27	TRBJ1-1	CASSLFGRGEAFF	TGTGCCAGCAGTTTATTTGGACGGGGAGAAGCTTTCTTT
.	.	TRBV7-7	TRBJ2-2	CASSPQGLATGELFF	TGTGCTAGCAGCCCCCAGGGATTAGCCACCGGGGAGCTGTTTTTT
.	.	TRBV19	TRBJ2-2	CASSIVGGTGELFF	TGTGCCAGTAGTATAGTAGGGGGTACCGGGGAGCTGTTTTTT
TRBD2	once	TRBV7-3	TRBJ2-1	CASSTVAGPYNEQFF	TGTGCCAGCAGCACAGTAGCGGGACCCTACAATGAGCAGTTCTTC
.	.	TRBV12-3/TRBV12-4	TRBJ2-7	CASGTGTYEQYF	TGTGCCAGTGGAACAGGGACCTACGAGCAGTACTTC
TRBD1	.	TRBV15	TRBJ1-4	CATSRNRGENEKLFF	TGTGCCACCAGCAGGAACAGGGGAGAGAATGAAAAACTGTTTTTT
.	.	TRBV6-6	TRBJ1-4	CASSSGQSSEKLFF	TGTGCCAGCAGTTCGGGACAATCAAGCGAAAAACTGTTTTTT
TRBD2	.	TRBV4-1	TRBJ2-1	CASSQEIPTSGSPLSTGFF	TGCGCCAGCAGCCAAGAAATCCCGACTAGCGGGAGCCCTCTTTCTACAGGGTTCTTC
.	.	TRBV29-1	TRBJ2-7	CSVEDRGSDLAYEQYF	TGCAGCGTTGAAGACCGGGGGAGTGATCTGGCCTACGAGCAGTACTTC
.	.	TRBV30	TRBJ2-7	CAWRGQNSYEQYF	TGTGCCTGGCGGGGACAAAATTCCTACGAGCAGTACTTC
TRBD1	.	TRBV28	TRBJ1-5	CASNPTGRVGNQPQHF	TGTGCCAGCAACCCGACAGGGCGGGTCGGCAATCAGCCCCAGCATTTT
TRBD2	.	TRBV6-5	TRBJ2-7	CASSYLTSGRPYEQYF	TGTGCCAGCAGTTACTTGACTAGCGGGAGACCCTACGAGCAGTACTTC
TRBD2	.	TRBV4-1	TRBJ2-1	CASSQDGRRGGEQFF	TGCGCCAGCAGCCAAGATGGCCGTCGGGGGGGTGAGCAGTTCTTC
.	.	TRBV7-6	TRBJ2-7	CASSPGHMYEQYF	TGTGCCAGCAGCCCAGGACATATGTACGAGCAGTACTTC
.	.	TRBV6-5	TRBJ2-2	CASRRFPGETGELFF	TGTGCCAGCAGAAGATTCCCGGGGGAAACCGGGGAGCTGTTTTTT
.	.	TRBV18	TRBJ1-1	CASSPPSLNTEAFF	TGTGCCAGCTCACCACCTTCGTTGAACACTGAAGCTTTCTTT
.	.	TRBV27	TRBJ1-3	CASSLREGNTIYF	TGTGCCAGCAGTTTAAGAGAGGGAAACACCATATATTTT
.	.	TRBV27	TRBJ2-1	CASSLSDNFNEQFF	TGTGCCAGCAGTTTATCCGACAACTTCAACGAGCAGTTCTTC
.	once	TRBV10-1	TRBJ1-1	CASSFSTGEAFF	TGCGCCAGCAGCTTTAGCACCGGAGAAGCTTTCTTT
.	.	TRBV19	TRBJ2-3	CASSVTGFSTDTQYF	TGTGCCAGTAGTGTTACAGGGTTTTCCACAGATACGCAGTATTTT
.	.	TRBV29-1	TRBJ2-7	CSVSGVWDSGSSYEQYF	TGCAGCGTTTCGGGAGTTTGGGACTCGGGGAGCTCCTACGAGCAGTACTTC
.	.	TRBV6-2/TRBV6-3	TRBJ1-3	CASSQKQGRSGNTIYF	TGTGCCAGCAGTCAAAAACAGGGCCGCTCTGGAAACACCATATATTTT
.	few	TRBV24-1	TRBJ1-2	CATSDEGRGRGYTF	TGTGCCACCAGTGATGAAGGAAGGGGAAGAGGCTACACCTTC
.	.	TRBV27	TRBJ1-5	CASSLRGLIGSNQPQHF	TGTGCCAGCAGTTTACGAGGGCTCATAGGGAGCAATCAGCCCCAGCATTTT
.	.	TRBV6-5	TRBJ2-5	CASSYTASETQYF	TGTGCCAGCAGTTACACAGCATCAGAGACCCAGTACTTC
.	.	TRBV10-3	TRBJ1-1	CAIRGRDTEAFF	TGTGCCATCAGGGGGAGGGACACTGAAGCTTTCTTT
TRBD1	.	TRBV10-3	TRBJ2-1	CAISESGTGGRNEQFF	TGTGCCATCAGTGAGTCGGGGACAGGGGGCAGAAATGAGCAGTTCTTC
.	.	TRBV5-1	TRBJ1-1	CASSLVAGNTEAFF	TGCGCCAGCAGCTTGGTGGCGGGGAACACTGAAGCTTTCTTT
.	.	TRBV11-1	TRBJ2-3	CASSLTAAGTDTQYF	TGTGCCAGCAGCTTAACAGCGGCCGGCACAGATACGCAGTATTTT
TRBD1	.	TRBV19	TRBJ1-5	CASLSQGAGQPQHF	TGTGCCAGTCTGTCCCAGGGGGCTGGGCAGCCCCAGCATTTT
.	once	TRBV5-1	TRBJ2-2	CASSLSTDTGELFF	TGCGCCAGCAGCTTGTCAACAGACACCGGGGAGCTGTTTTTT
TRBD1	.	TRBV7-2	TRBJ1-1	CASSGQGLNTEAFF	TGTGCCAGCAGCGGACAGGGTCTGAACACTGAAGCTTTCTTT
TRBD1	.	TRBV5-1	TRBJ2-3	CASSSGTGTGKVDTQYF	TGCGCCAGCAGCTCAGGAACCGGGACAGGAAAGGTAGATACGCAGTATTTT
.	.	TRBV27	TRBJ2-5	CASSSFGAGGLVAQYF	.
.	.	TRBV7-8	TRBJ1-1	CASSLVRPRDTEAFF	TGTGCCAGCAGCTTAGTACGTCCCAGGGACACTGAAGCTTTCTTT
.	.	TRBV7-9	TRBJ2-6	CASPPLAGSSGANVLTF	TGTGCCAGCCCTCCCCTCGCGGGTTCCTCTGGGGCCAACGTCCTGACTTTC
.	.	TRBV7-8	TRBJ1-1	CASSPPGQRTEAFF	TGTGCCAGCAGCCCCCCAGGGCAGAGGACTGAAGCTTTCTTT
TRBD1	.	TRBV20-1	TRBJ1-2	CSARTGLGYTF	TGCAGTGCCAGGACAGGCCTAGGCTACACCTTC
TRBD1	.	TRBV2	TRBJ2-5	CASSPDRLAAQYF	TGTGCCAGCAGTCCGGACAGGCTGGCGGCCCAGTACTTC
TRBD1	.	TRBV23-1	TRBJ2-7	CASSPGQYYEQYF	TGCGCCAGCAGTCCGGGACAGTACTACGAGCAGTACTTC
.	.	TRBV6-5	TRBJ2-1	CATRDTAFNEQFF	TGTGCCACCCGGGACACTGCCTTCAATGAGCAGTTCTTC
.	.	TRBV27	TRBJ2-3	CASSFSQFSTDTQYF	TGTGCCAGCAGTTTTTCGCAGTTTAGCACAGATACGCAGTATTTT
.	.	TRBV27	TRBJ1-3	CASSPLNRASGNTIYF	TGTGCCAGCAGTCCCCTTAACAGGGCCTCTGGAAACACCATATATTTT
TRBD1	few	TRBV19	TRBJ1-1	CASSTSDRGDTEAFF	TGTGCCAGTAGTACCTCGGACAGGGGCGACACTGAAGCTTTCTTT
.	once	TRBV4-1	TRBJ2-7	CASSQEQRVVSYEQYF	TGCGCCAGCAGCCAAGAACAGCGGGTGGTCTCCTACGAGCAGTACTTC
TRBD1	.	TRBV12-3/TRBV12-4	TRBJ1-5	CASSTGGGQPQHF	TGTGCCAGCAGTACAGGGGGCGGGCAGCCCCAGCATTTT
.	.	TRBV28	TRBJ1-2	CASTIVPNYGYTF	TGTGCCAGCACTATAGTGCCTAACTATGGCTACACCTTC
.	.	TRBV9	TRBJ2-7	CASSVGSGDYEQYF	TGTGCCAGCAGCGTGGGTAGCGGAGACTACGAGCAGTACTTC
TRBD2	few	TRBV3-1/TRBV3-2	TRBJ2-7	CASSPGLASPYEQYF	TGTGCCAGCAGCCCAGGACTAGCGAGTCCCTACGAGCAGTACTTC